This passage covers 30 T cell receptor beta chains from one sample sequenced in a study of cytomegalovirus exposure and HLA in healthy donors. The PCR was carried out with 60 Vbeta primers and 13 Jbeta primers. TCRdb's copy holds only in-frame clones and misses some; the assay was immunoSEQ multiplex PCR. Of around 150,000 clones detected, 82% appear once; the ten largest clones hold roughly 1.6%. Sequenced sample: PBMCs. Receptor source: a girl aged 5-17 years in good health and CMV-seropositive.

The chain joins TRBV7-9 to TRBJ1-1; 7 bases agree with TRBD1. The CDR3 consists of 14 residues. Germline V gene sequence: CDR1 SEHNR, CDR2 FQNEAQ (reference sequence). Germline trimming cut 3 bases from V and 1 base from J; bases unmatched to any gene: 2. The CDR3 DNA follows: TGTGCCAGCAGCTTGACAGGGAAGAACACTGAAGCTTTCTTT. This translates into CASSLTGKNTEAFF.

The V gene is TRBV29-1, the J gene TRBJ2-2, with a possible D match to TRBD1 (6 bases). This CDR3 comprises 14 residues. Trimming cost V 7 bases and J 1 base, with 13 bases left between them. Germline V gene lookup returns CDR1 SQVTM and CDR2 ANQGSEA. In nucleotides, the CDR3 is TGCAGCGCATCGATGACAGGGAACACCGGGGAGCTGTTTTTT. This encodes CSASMTGNTGELFF.

The chain uses TRBV5-1 and TRBJ2-7, with D possibly matching TRBD1 (6 bases). The CDR3 extends over 15 amino acids. Germline loops: CDR1 SGHRS, CDR2 YFSETQ. Trimming stripped 4 bases from V and 3 bases from J, with 17 bases between. CDR3 loop: CASSPNPRTDYEQYF. CDR3 DNA sequence: TGCGCCAGCAGCCCCAACCCGAGGACAGACTACGAGCAGTACTTC.

CDR3 DNA sequence: TGTGCCAGTAGTGCAGCCGGGACAGGGGTCACCTACGAGCAGTACTTC. The encoded protein is CASSAAGTGVTYEQYF. The chain recombines TRBV19 with TRBJ2-7; TRBD1 matches at 10 bases. The V and J ends lost 5 bases and 2 bases, in that order; junction bases with no gene match: 9. CDR1 LNHDA and CDR2 SQIVND come from the germline V gene (reference sequence). The CDR3 is 16 amino acids.

CDR3 DNA sequence: TGCGCCAGCAGCTTGGTCTGGCAGGGGGGCGGCTACACCTTC. Protein product: CASSLVWQGGGYTF. V gene TRBV5-1 combines with J gene TRBJ1-2, with 7 positions matching TRBD1. The CDR3 covers 14 residues. The V segment lost 0 bases and the J segment 8 bases; nucleotides outside the gene matches: 7. Germline-derived CDR1 and CDR2 are SGHRS and YFSETQ.

The rearrangement uses TRBV2 and TRBJ2-7; possibly TRBD1 for D (6 bases). This CDR3 contains 14 residues. Trimming pared 4 bases from V and 2 bases from J, leaving 12 bases between. Germline V gene lookup returns CDR1 SNHLY and CDR2 FYNNEI. The CDR3 coding sequence is TGTGCCAGCAGTGTGCAGGGGACCGCCTACGAGCAGTACTTC. This sequence encodes CASSVQGTAYEQYF.

With respect to this clone: The same CDR3 arises from other DNA sequences in this sample as well. V gene TRBV6-1 combines with J gene TRBJ2-7; D uncertain. The CDR3 is 13 residues long. Trimming pared 3 bases from V and 0 bases from J, leaving 6 bases between. In germline, CDR1 is MNHNS, CDR2 SASEGT. The CDR3 DNA reads as TGTGCCAGCAGTGACAACAACTCCTACGAGCAGTACTTC. It encodes CASSDNNSYEQYF.

This chain joins TRBV5-8 and TRBJ2-7; D gene uncertain. This CDR3 has 10 residues. V shed 5 bases and J shed 4 bases, with 4 bases lying between them. The germline V gene encodes CDR1 SGHTS and CDR2 YDEGEE. CDR3 protein: CASSIYEQYF. CDR3 nucleotides: TGTGCCAGCAGTATTTACGAGCAGTACTTC.

This clone was detected once. The chain links TRBV10-3 to TRBJ2-2; perhaps TRBD1 as D (5 bases). The CDR3 runs to 13 residues. From germline, CDR1 is ENHRY and CDR2 SYGVKD. V was shortened by 2 bases and J by 5 bases, with 6 bases between the two germline ends. CDR3 DNA: TGTGCCATCAGTGAGACAGGTACCGGGGAGCTGTTTTTT. Translation: CAISETGTGELFF.

The rearrangement links TRBV29-1 to TRBJ2-1; the match to TRBD1 covers 8 bases. The CDR3 covers 12 residues. The V gene's germline CDR1 is SQVTM and CDR2 ANQGSEA. Trimming cost V 4 bases and J 4 bases; bases outside gene matches: 0. CDR3 DNA: TGCAGCGTTGGGACAGGGTACAATGAGCAGTTCTTC. Translation gives CSVGTGYNEQFF.

V and J are TRBV2 and TRBJ1-1, with TRBD1 matching 7 bases. V shed 6 bases, J shed 1 base, and the junction held 5 bases outside the gene matches. The CDR3 has 14 residues. CDR1 and CDR2 (germline): SNHLY, FYNNEI. Here the CDR3 DNA reads TGTGCCAGCAGCCACAGGGGTTGGAACACTGAAGCTTTCTTT. It is translated as CASSHRGWNTEAFF.

This rearrangement joins TRBV9 to TRBJ2-2; 7 bases align to TRBD2. V lost 3 bases to trimming and J lost 2 bases; unmatched junction nucleotides: 10. Germline loops: CDR1 SGDLS, CDR2 YYNGEE. The CDR3 has 17 residues. The DNA of the CDR3 is TGTGCCAGCAGCGGTGGGGCAGGGAGGGAAAACACCGGGGAGCTGTTTTTT. Its protein product is CASSGGAGRENTGELFF.

This clone showed up just once. The gene calls are TRBV14 and TRBJ1-2; 10 bases align to TRBD1. The length of the CDR3 is 15 residues. The V gene end was trimmed by 2 bases and the J gene end by 7 bases; junction bases not matched to a gene: 7. The germline gives CDR1 SGHDN, CDR2 FVKESK. The CDR3 DNA reads as TGTGCCAGCAGCCAATTGGGACAGGGGAGAAGTGGCTACACCTTC. This gives the protein CASSQLGQGRSGYTF.

This clone was seen only a few times. The genes are TRBV6-4 and TRBJ1-2; 10 nucleotides align to TRBD1. Looked up from germline, CDR1 is MRHNA and CDR2 is SNTAGT. CDR3 size: 15 residues. After removal of 3 bases from V and 8 bases from J, the junction contained 9 bases not matched to a gene. The CDR3 loop reads CASSEAGTGASGYTF. The DNA of the CDR3 is TGTGCCAGCAGTGAGGCCGGGACAGGGGCCAGCGGCTACACCTTC.

This clone was counted between two and nine times. The gene calls are TRBV5-1 and TRBJ2-1; 15 positions agree with TRBD2. This CDR3 comprises 19 residues. Germline loops: CDR1 SGHRS, CDR2 YFSETQ. The trim removed 0 bases at V and 0 bases at J, leaving 4 bases unmatched. In nucleotides, the CDR3 is TGCGCCAGCAGCTTGGAGGGACTAGCGGGAGGACGCTCCTACAATGAGCAGTTCTTC. It yields the protein CASSLEGLAGGRSYNEQFF.

V usage is TRBV7-8 and J usage is TRBJ2-5; 8 bases are a match to TRBD2. The CDR3 spans 15 residues. Germline V gives CDR1 SGHVS, CDR2 FQNEAQ. V trimming: 5 bases; J trimming: 5 bases; junction bases outside the gene matches: 10. The CDR3 DNA is TGTGCCAGCAGCCTCTTCCGGGGGGGCCAGGAGACCCAGTACTTC. Residues: CASSLFRGGQETQYF.

The chain is built from TRBV5-1 and TRBJ2-7; TRBD1 matches 9 bases. The CDR3 loop spans 18 amino acids. Germline CDR1 and CDR2: SGHRS and YFSETQ. The V segment lost 0 bases and the J segment 7 bases; nucleotides outside the gene matches: 17. CDR3 coding DNA: TGCGCCAGCAGCTTGGCCGGGACAGGGTCCCTGTTACGAGGGGAGCAGTACTTC. It is translated as CASSLAGTGSLLRGEQYF. Full variable domain (rest looked up from reference TRBV5-1 and TRBJ2-7): KAGVTQTPRYLIKTRGQQVTLSCSPISGHRSVSWYQQTPGQGLQFLFEYFSETQRNKGNFPGRFSGRQFSNSRSEMNVSTLELGDSALYLCASSLAGTGSLLRGEQYFGPGTRLTVT.

The rearrangement uses TRBV28 and TRBJ2-5, with D perhaps TRBD2 (6 bases). The CDR3 sequence is 17 residues long. Trimming left V 5 bases short and J 0 bases short, with 19 bases between. The germline gives CDR1 MDHEN, CDR2 SYDVKM. The CDR3 nucleotides are TGTGCCAGCAGTCCCCAACCTACGGGGGTAAACCAAGAGACCCAGTACTTC. Its translation is CASSPQPTGVNQETQYF.

This rearrangement joins TRBV29-1 to TRBJ2-7; perhaps TRBD1 as D (8 bases). CDR3 length equals 13 residues. With 5 bases removed from V and 3 bases from J, the gap between germline ends came to 14 bases. The germline V gene encodes CDR1 SQVTM and CDR2 ANQGSEA. This CDR3 is CSVTGGDYYEQYF. The CDR3 DNA reads as TGCAGCGTTACAGGGGGGGATTACTACGAGCAGTACTTC.

The rearrangement links TRBV27 to TRBJ2-1; TRBD2 matches 12 bases. The ends lost 6 bases at V and 6 bases at J; junction bases unmatched: 3. The CDR3 consists of 14 residues. Germline CDR1 MNHEY, CDR2 SMNVEV (reference sequence). As DNA, the CDR3 is TGTGCCAGCAGGACTAGCGGGAGTAGCAATGAGCAGTTCTTC. Its protein product is CASRTSGSSNEQFF.

The CDR3 protein is CASSRTGTTDTQYF. DNA of the CDR3: TGTGCCAGTAGCCGGACAGGGACCACAGATACGCAGTATTTT. This chain connects TRBV19 to TRBJ2-3, with TRBD1 matching over 8 bases. Looked up from germline, CDR1 is LNHDA and CDR2 is SQIVND (reference sequence). The CDR3 is made up of 14 amino acids. Trimming removed 6 bases from V and 2 bases from J; junction bases left unmatched: 4.

The V call is TRBV5-1, the J call TRBJ1-2; D not certain. The V end was cut by 0 bases, the J end by 4 bases, with 7 bases between. Germline CDR1 is SGHRS and CDR2 is YFSETQ. This CDR3 is built from 13 residues. The CDR3: CASSLDSSYGYTF. The CDR3 nucleotides are TGCGCCAGCAGCTTGGACAGCTCCTATGGCTACACCTTC.

The V gene is TRBV27, the J gene TRBJ2-1; 8 nucleotides match TRBD1. This CDR3 region has 16 residues. Germline V gene sequence: CDR1 MNHEY, CDR2 SMNVEV (reference sequence). With V trimmed by 5 bases and J by 5 bases, 11 bases remained unmatched. This chain's CDR3 is CASSATPRTGNNEQFF. CDR3 sequence (DNA): TGTGCCAGCAGTGCCACTCCTAGGACAGGGAACAATGAGCAGTTCTTC.

The chain joins TRBV6-5 to TRBJ2-1, with 11 bases that match TRBD2. J gave up 2 bases and V 6 bases, and 3 bases lay outside the gene matches. The CDR3 length is 15 residues. CDR1 is MNHEY and CDR2 is SVGAGI in the germline V gene. Here the CDR3 reads CASRAGLAAYNEQFF. The CDR3 coding sequence is TGTGCCAGCAGGGCGGGACTAGCGGCCTACAATGAGCAGTTCTTC.

The V gene is TRBV7-8, the J gene TRBJ1-4; D is possibly TRBD1 (6 bases). Looked up from germline, CDR1 is SGHVS and CDR2 is FQNEAQ. The CDR3 is 14 amino acids. The V end was cut by 3 bases, the J end by 7 bases, with 12 bases between. The CDR3 nucleotides are TGTGCCAGCAGCTTGACCACACAGGGTGAAAAACTGTTTTTT. Residues: CASSLTTQGEKLFF.

The V gene is TRBV5-4, the J gene TRBJ2-3; D is unclear. Germline V gene lookup returns CDR1 SGHNT and CDR2 YYREEE (reference sequence). V was trimmed by 4 bases and J by 2 bases, leaving 11 bases between them. The CDR3 totals 14 residues. The CDR3 nucleotides read TGTGCCAGCAGCGCACGCGGCGCCACAGATACGCAGTATTTT. This translates into CASSARGATDTQYF.

This chain uses TRBV6-4 with TRBJ2-3; D is possibly TRBD2 (6 bases). V lost 0 bases to trimming and J lost 10 bases, with 17 bases between them. CDR1 MRHNA and CDR2 SNTAGT come from the germline V gene. This CDR3 contains 15 residues. In DNA, the CDR3 is TGTGCCAGCAGTGACTCCGCGGATGGGGCGGGGTCGCAGTATTTT. Amino acid sequence: CASSDSADGAGSQYF.

The CDR3, as DNA: TGTGCCAGCAGTTACGATAAGCTAGCGGGGGGGCCGGCTTGCACAGATACGCAGTATTTT. This translates into CASSYDKLAGGPACTDTQYF. The chain combines TRBV6-8 with TRBJ2-3, with 12 bases identical to TRBD2. In germline, CDR1 is MNHGY, CDR2 SAAAGT. The V segment lost 2 bases and the J segment 1 base; nucleotides outside the gene matches: 13. The CDR3 length is 20 residues.

This clone was recorded only once. This rearrangement joins TRBV5-1 to TRBJ2-3; 9 nucleotides line up with TRBD1. V lost 5 bases and J lost 1; bases outside the gene matches: 5. The CDR3 totals 15 residues. The germline V gene has CDR1 SGHRS and CDR2 YFSETQ. CDR3 protein: CASRGTGLGTDTQYF. CDR3 bases: TGCGCCAGCAGAGGGACAGGGCTTGGCACAGATACGCAGTATTTT. The full variable domain, with the rest looked up from reference TRBV5-1 and TRBJ2-3, is KAGVTQTPRYLIKTRGQQVTLSCSPISGHRSVSWYQQTPGQGLQFLFEYFSETQRNKGNFPGRFSGRQFSNSRSEMNVSTLELGDSALYLCASRGTGLGTDTQYFGPGTRLTVL.

The chain uses TRBV9 and TRBJ1-5, with D possibly matching TRBD1 (5 bases). The CDR3 is made up of 14 amino acids. The germline V gene has CDR1 SGDLS and CDR2 YYNGEE. Trimming left V 3 bases short and J 5 bases short, with 12 bases between. The CDR3 DNA reads as TGTGCCAGCAGCGCGCAGGGCGTTGATCAGCCCCAGCATTTT. Its translation: CASSAQGVDQPQHF.